This T cell receptor (beta chain) was obtained from a study of vaccination and CD4 T cells after COVID-19 (dated by TCRdb to between 2021 and 2023). Context from the whole study: Convalescent patients had a positive SARS-CoV-2 result on nasal swab PCR, and of these patients, several had mild disease and one had severe disease. The convalescent cohort included six males and four females, with two Hispanic individuals, seven Caucasians, two Asians and one multiracial person. Participants received two doses of either the Pfizer-BioNTech BNT162b2 vaccine (n=8) or the Moderna mRNA-1273 vaccine (n=2). Post-COVID blood samples were collected from convalescent patients a median of around 100 days after diagnosis, with a range of about 35 to 161 days. Post-vaccine blood samples were taken a median of about 72 days after the second vaccine dose, with a range of about 13 to 250 days. The cultures were stimulated with overlapping spike peptide pools from SARS-CoV-2 and from the common cold coronaviruses HCoV-NL63, HCoV-OC43 and HCoV-229E. In control cultures, a CEFX viral epitope pool was used as positive control, an HIV-1 Nef peptide pool was used as negative control, or no peptide was added. In ten to eleven COVID-19 convalescent patients and a few infection-naive healthy vaccine recipients, the spike-specific CD4+ TCR repertoire before mRNA vaccination was compared with the repertoire after mRNA vaccination.

This clonotype was counted a few times. What antigen it recognizes has not been identified. Nothing much larger sits one base from this clone, and base qualities are not available. What the study reported, not specific to this receptor: In convalescent patients, a median roughly 86% of post-vaccine SARS-CoV-2-reactive clones were detected only after vaccination, suggesting vaccine-specific priming. The median count of SARS-CoV-2-reactive clonotypes went up from around 21 after infection to more than 30 after vaccination, although the change was not significant. Relatively few convalescent patients were included in the study, and early timepoints after natural infection were not analyzed. Nearly all vaccine-specific clones in convalescent patients (304 of 307) were mono-reactive for SARS-CoV-2 spike rather than cross-reactive with common cold coronaviruses.

Interpreted using the paper, the treatment or condition label stands for: approximately 9-day PBMC culture with coronavirus spike peptide pools or control peptides (ViraFEST assay). To expand antigen-specific T cells with peptide pools and then pick out the expanded clonotypes through TCR sequencing, the study relied on the ViraFEST assay. The convalescent patients' positive SARS-CoV-2 PCR tests were from March to December 2020, which was before the Alpha, Beta and Delta variants emerged in the United States. PBMCs were cultured at around 2 million per well in IMDM supplemented with about 5.5% human AB serum and 9.5 to 10 IU/ml IL-2, with 10 ug/ml peptide pools added. Half of the culture medium was replaced with fresh IL-2-containing medium on days 3 and 7. CD4+ T cells were isolated after around ten days of culture through negative selection using the EasySep CD4+ T cell isolation kit. Ficoll-Paque Plus gradient centrifugation was used to isolate PBMCs from whole blood, and the isolated PBMCs were then either used fresh or cryopreserved at -140C. In general, triplicate wells were set up for every culture condition.

The method was PCR. DNA from cultured CD4+ T cells was subjected to TCR sequencing with the Oncomine TCR Beta short-read assay at the Johns Hopkins FTIC core. The QIAamp micro DNA kit was used to extract genomic DNA from the cultured CD4+ T cells. Oncomine TCR Beta libraries from cultured CD4+ T cells were pooled with unique dual indexes and sequenced on an Illumina iSeq 100. In the paper's pipeline: Non-productive sequences were removed, and CDR3s not starting with C, not ending with F or W, or shorter than 7 amino acids were discarded. The MANAFEST web application was used to identify antigen-specific clonotypes by comparing peptide-stimulated wells against reference wells and other culture wells. Positive clones required FDR below 0.05, an odds ratio above 5, and productive frequency above 0.1% in at least two of three replicate wells. A clonotype was classed as cross-reactive if the clonotype showed significant expansion both in SARS-CoV-2 spike wells and in at least one common cold coronavirus spike condition. Similarity between CDR3 sequences was evaluated in R version 3.6.1 using Levenshtein distances (stringdist) and unrooted phylogenetic trees (ape). The public reads were run again by TCRdb, first through fastp at Q25 and then through MiXCR, and only productive beta chains were kept. Every distinct CDR3 protein forms one entry, paired with its most common genes and DNA. The authors' filters were not applied to this entry. This sample comprises 15,000 or so distinct CDR3 sequences, 65% to 75% of them detected only once. 15% to 20% of the sample lies in the top ten.

V is pared back by 5 bases and J by 4 bases, with 17 bases lying between the germline termini. From a lookup of the germline V gene, CDR1 and CDR2 are SGHTA and FQGNSA. Including cysteine and phenylalanine, the CDR3 has 15 amino acids. The sequence is cut down to CDR3 DNA, 45 bases in frame from base 1. The receptor was derived from a human donor who had recovered from COVID-19. The chain employs TRBV7-2 and TRBJ2-5; the D gene may be TRBD1 or TRBD2, since each aligns over 6 bases. Sequenced material: CD4+ T cells from blood, cultured in vitro. The CDR3 protein: CASSGTPGAGETQYF. The bases read TGTGCCAGCAGCGGGACCCCGGGGGCAGGAGAGACCCAGTACTTC.